Below, one TCR beta chain is given with its context. Its antigen remains unidentified. 13 Jbeta primers and 60 Vbeta primers were used for the PCR. Here immunoSEQ multiplex PCR was the method, and the copy in TCRdb shows in-frame clones only, minus some. The sample lists some 120,000 clones; roughly 79% were seen once. The sample comes from a study of cytomegalovirus exposure and HLA in healthy donors. Findings and limits, study-wide: The study flagged some 170 TCR beta chains as cytomegalovirus-associated. Sequencing depth roughly uniform across donors was assumed in presence/absence analyses. Researchers reported that a few CMV-associated chains were confirmed in vitro as CMV antigen-specific.

Germline values: CDR1 SGHDT, CDR2 YYEEEE. The V and J ends lost 1 base and 3 bases respectively, with 21 bases between them. The CDR3 totals 18 residues. Sequencing was carried out using PBMCs. The gene calls are TRBV5-6 and TRBJ2-3; D uncertain. The TCR was taken from a woman between 40 and 55 years old in good health and CMV-seronegative. The CDR3: CASSLRRTLPVGTDTQYF. The CDR3 bases are TGTGCCAGCAGCTTGAGGCGTACACTCCCGGTCGGGACAGATACGCAGTATTTT.